This entry lists 9 T cell receptor beta chains sequenced from one sample in a study of blood T cell repertoires in COVID-19. The repertoire was sequenced with immunoSEQ multiplex PCR; TCRdb's copy has only in-frame clones and lacks some. This table has around 480,000 clones, about 85% appearing once. Material: PBMCs or T cells enriched from blood (not recorded which). Source of these receptors: a woman aged 18 to 35 who had recovered from COVID-19.

This chain links TRBV12-1 with TRBJ2-2; the table gives TRBD2 as D, unverified against the DNA. TRBV12-1 is annotated as a pseudogene. The CDR3 spans 17 residues. The CDR3 protein is CASSSGLAGGCTGELFF. The CDR3 DNA reads as TGTGCCAGCAGCTCCGGACTAGCGGGGGGCTGCACAGGGGAGCTGTTTTTT.

In this sample, this clone turned up once. The V and J genes are TRBV29-1 and TRBJ2-5, with a weak D call TRBD1 (5 bases). The CDR3 spans 13 residues. In germline, CDR1 is SQVTM, CDR2 ANQGSEA. V was cut by 3 bases and J by 4 bases, with 12 bases left in between. CDR3 nucleotide sequence: TGCAGCGTTGATTTTAGGGGTGGAGAGACCCAGTACTTC. Translated, it gives CSVDFRGGETQYF. The full variable domain, in which reference TRBV29-1 and TRBJ2-5 provide the parts outside the CDR3, is SAVISQKPSRDICQRGTSLTIQCQVDSQVTMMFWYRQQPGQSLTLIATANQGSEATYESGFVIDKFPISRPNLTFSTLTVSNMSPEDSSIYLCSVDFRGGETQYFGPGTRLLVL.

The CDR3 DNA reads as TGTGCCAGCAGCCGCACTGCGGAGAACACTGAAGCTTTCTTT. Its protein product is CASSRTAENTEAFF. This chain joins TRBV3-1 (or the pseudogene TRBV3-2) and TRBJ1-1; D is uncertain. CDR1 is LGHDT, CDR2 YNNKEL, per germline (reference sequence). CDR3 length: 14 residues. V lost 4 bases, J lost 1 base, and 10 bases lay in between.

This chain joins TRBV7-2 and TRBJ2-2; 7 positions agree with TRBD1. The ends lost 5 bases at V and 2 bases at J; junction bases unmatched: 8. Germline V gives CDR1 SGHTA, CDR2 FQGNSA. This CDR3 is 16 amino acids long. CDR3 protein: CASSSTTGVNTGELFF. CDR3 DNA sequence: TGTGCCAGCAGCAGCACCACAGGGGTTAACACCGGGGAGCTGTTTTTT.

V usage is TRBV12-3 or TRBV12-4 and J usage is TRBJ1-2; no reliable D call. The CDR3 sequence is 13 residues long. The V end was cut by 0 bases, the J end by 6 bases, with 8 bases between. The CDR3 sequence is CASSLAGRDGYTF. The CDR3 nucleotides are TGTGCCAGCAGTTTAGCGGGGAGGGATGGCTACACCTTC.

This rearrangement joins TRBV20-1 to TRBJ1-3; a possible D gene is TRBD1 (5 bases). The CDR3 runs to 15 residues. The germline gives CDR1 DFQATT, CDR2 SNEGSKA (reference sequence). Deletions cut 3 bases from V and 5 bases from J, with 17 bases between. CDR3 residues: CSASSSTGERNTIYF. CDR3 nucleotides: TGCAGTGCTAGTTCTTCGACGGGGGAAAGAAACACCATATATTTT.

At least ten counts were recorded for this clone. The gene calls are TRBV18 and TRBJ1-5; TRBD1 matches 9 bases. The CDR3 covers 14 residues. The germline gives CDR1 KGHSH, CDR2 LQKENI. The ends lost 2 bases at V and 6 bases at J; junction bases unmatched: 2. In nucleotides, the CDR3 is TGTGCCAGCTCACCAACAGGGGGCCGTCAGCCCCAGCATTTT. It encodes CASSPTGGRQPQHF.

The count of this clone is one. The V call is TRBV30, the J call TRBJ2-5; tentatively, D is TRBD2 (7 bases). Germline CDR1 GTSNPN, CDR2 SVGIG (reference sequence). The CDR3 totals 15 residues. V was cut by 3 bases and J by 5 bases, with 19 bases left in between. CDR3 nucleotides: TGTGCCTGGAGAGAACAGGGAGGGAGAACGGAGACCCAGTACTTC. Translated, it gives CAWREQGGRTETQYF.

The chain employs TRBV3-1 (or the pseudogene TRBV3-2) and TRBJ2-1; D is unresolved. The length of the CDR3 is 16 residues. Per germline, CDR1 LGHDT and CDR2 YNNKEL (reference sequence). Trimming shortened V by 0 bases and J by 0 bases, and 9 bases separated the two germline ends. This CDR3 is CASSQDGTSSYNEQFF. The DNA for the CDR3 is TGTGCCAGCAGCCAAGATGGCACAAGCTCCTACAATGAGCAGTTCTTC.